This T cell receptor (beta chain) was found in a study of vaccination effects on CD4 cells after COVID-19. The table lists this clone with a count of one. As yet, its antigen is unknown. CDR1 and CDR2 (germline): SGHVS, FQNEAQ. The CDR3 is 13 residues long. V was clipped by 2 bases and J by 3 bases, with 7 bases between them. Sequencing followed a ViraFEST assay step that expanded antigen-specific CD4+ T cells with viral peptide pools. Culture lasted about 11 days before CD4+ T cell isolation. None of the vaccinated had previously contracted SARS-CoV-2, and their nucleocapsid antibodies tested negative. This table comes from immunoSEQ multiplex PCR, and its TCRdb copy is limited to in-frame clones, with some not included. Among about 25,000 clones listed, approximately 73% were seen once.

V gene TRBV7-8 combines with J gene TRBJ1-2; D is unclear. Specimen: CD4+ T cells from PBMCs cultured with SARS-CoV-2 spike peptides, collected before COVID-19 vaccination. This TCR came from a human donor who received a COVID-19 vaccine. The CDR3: CASSLQSDYGYTF. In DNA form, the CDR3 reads TGTGCCAGCAGCTTACAGTCAGACTATGGCTACACCTTC.